This TCR beta chain was observed in a study of T-cell memory formation after mild COVID-19. Study-wide context: Most TCR clusters belonged to a single donor. Whole-study findings and limits: The pre-infection memory compartment contained some responding clones, suggesting cross-reactive memory joined. For second-wave clones that peaked at day 37, SARS-CoV-2 specificity went unverified.

5'RACE with constant-segment primers yielded barcoded, UMI-tagged TCR alpha and TCR beta cDNA libraries. TCRdb re-analysed the 5' RACE reads in MiXCR, keeping a single row per CDR3 protein. The table records 470,000 or so distinct CDR3 sequences, nearly 25% of them present only once. The trim removed 1 base at V and 4 bases at J, leaving 10 bases unmatched. The CDR3 is 17 amino acids. Germline values: CDR1 PRHDT, CDR2 FYEKMQ (reference sequence). This clonotype was detected only a few times. As yet, its antigen is unknown. This receptor was identified in an adult woman who had mild COVID-19 (a few samples of this study predate the infection). Cell type and time point are not known. The gene calls are TRBV13 and TRBJ1-3; 7 bases match TRBD1. Material: PBMCs or a T cell subset sorted from them (not recorded which). The CDR3 sequence: CASSLAIRGLRGNTIYF. The DNA of the CDR3 is TGTGCCAGCAGCTTAGCGATCAGGGGGTTAAGAGGAAACACCATATATTTT.